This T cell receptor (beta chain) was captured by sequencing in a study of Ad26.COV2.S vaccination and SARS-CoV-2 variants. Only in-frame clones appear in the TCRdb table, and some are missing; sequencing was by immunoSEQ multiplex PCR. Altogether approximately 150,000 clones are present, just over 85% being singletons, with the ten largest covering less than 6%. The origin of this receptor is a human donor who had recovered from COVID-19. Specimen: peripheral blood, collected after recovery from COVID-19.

As DNA, the CDR3 is TGTGCCAGTAGCAGTGGGACAGGGGGTAATCAGCCCCAGCATTTT. It specifies CASSSGTGGNQPQHF. V usage is TRBV19 and J usage is TRBJ1-5, with 11 bases that match TRBD1. With 6 bases clipped from V and 4 bases from J, the junction kept 5 bases outside the gene matches. The CDR3 spans 15 residues. The germline CDR1 and CDR2 sequences are LNHDA and SQIVND (reference sequence).